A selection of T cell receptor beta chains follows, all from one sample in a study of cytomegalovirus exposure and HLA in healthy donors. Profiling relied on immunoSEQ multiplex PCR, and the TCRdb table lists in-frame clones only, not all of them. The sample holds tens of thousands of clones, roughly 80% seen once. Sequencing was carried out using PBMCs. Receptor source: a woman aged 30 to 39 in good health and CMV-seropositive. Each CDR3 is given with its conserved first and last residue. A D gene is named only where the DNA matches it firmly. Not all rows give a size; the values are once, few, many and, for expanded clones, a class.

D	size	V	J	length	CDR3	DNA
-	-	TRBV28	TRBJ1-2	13	CASSTYLTDGYTF	TGTGCCAGCAGTACCTACCTTACAGATGGCTACACCTTC
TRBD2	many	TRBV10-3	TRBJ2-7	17	CAISESALAGGRNEQYF	TGTGCCATCAGTGAGTCTGCGCTAGCGGGAGGGCGTAACGAGCAGTACTTC
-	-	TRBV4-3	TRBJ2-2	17	CASSRGPSVRNTGELFF	TGCGCCAGCAGCCGCGGACCTAGCGTCCGTAACACCGGGGAGCTGTTTTTT
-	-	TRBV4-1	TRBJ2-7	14	CASSQDRRNYEQYF	TGCGCCAGCAGCCAAGATAGGAGAAACTACGAGCAGTACTTC
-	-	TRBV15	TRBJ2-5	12	CAASVAQETQYF	TGTGCCGCCTCGGTCGCCCAAGAGACCCAGTACTTC
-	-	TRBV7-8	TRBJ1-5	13	CASTLGDNQPQHF	TGTGCCAGCACCCTGGGAGACAATCAGCCCCAGCATTTT
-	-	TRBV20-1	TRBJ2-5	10	CSAREETQYF	TGCAGTGCTCGGGAAGAGACCCAGTACTTC
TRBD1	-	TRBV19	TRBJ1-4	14	CASSTGGLNEKLFF	TGTGCCAGTAGTACAGGGGGCCTTAATGAAAAACTGTTTTTT
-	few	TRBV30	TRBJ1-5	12	CAWKGGNQPQHF	TGTGCCTGGAAAGGGGGCAATCAGCCCCAGCATTTT
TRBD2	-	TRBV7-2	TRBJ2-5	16	CASSSVTSGRGKTQYF	TGTGCCAGCAGCTCTGTGACTAGCGGGAGAGGGAAGACCCAGTACTTC
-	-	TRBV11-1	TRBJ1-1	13	CASSLTRFAEAFF	TGTGCCAGCAGCTTAACGAGATTCGCTGAAGCTTTCTTT
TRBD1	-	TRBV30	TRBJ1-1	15	CAWSVQGFGNTEAFF	TGTGCCTGGAGTGTACAGGGGTTCGGGAACACTGAAGCTTTCTTT
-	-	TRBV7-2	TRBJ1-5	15	CASSLSGELYQPQHF	TGTGCCAGCAGCTTGTCAGGGGAATTGTATCAGCCCCAGCATTTT
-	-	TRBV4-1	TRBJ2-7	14	CASSQWKGSWEQYF	TGCGCCAGCAGCCAGTGGAAGGGGTCGTGGGAGCAGTACTTC
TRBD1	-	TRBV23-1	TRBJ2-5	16	CASSLDRGQGWETQYF	TGCGCCAGCAGCCTTGACAGGGGGCAGGGTTGGGAGACCCAGTACTTC
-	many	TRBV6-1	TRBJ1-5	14	CASSELRVNQPQHF	TGTGCCAGCAGTGAATTGCGGGTAAATCAGCCCCAGCATTTT
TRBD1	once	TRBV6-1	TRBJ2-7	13	CASNGQGSNEQYF	TGTGCCAGCAATGGACAGGGCTCCAACGAGCAGTACTTC
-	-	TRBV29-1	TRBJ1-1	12	CSVYSRNTEAFF	TGCAGCGTTTACAGCCGGAACACTGAAGCTTTCTTT
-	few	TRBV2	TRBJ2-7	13	CASRVGGGNEQYF	TGTGCCAGCAGGGTGGGAGGAGGTAACGAGCAGTACTTC
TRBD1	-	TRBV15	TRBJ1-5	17	CATSRDLARGRGQPQHF	TGTGCCACCAGCAGAGATCTGGCCAGGGGGCGGGGTCAGCCCCAGCATTTT
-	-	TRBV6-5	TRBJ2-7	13	CASSYETGRFWYF	TGTGCCAGCAGTTACGAGACAGGTCGTTTTTGGTACTTC
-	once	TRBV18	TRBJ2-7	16	CASSVTAIRSSYEQYF	TGTGCCAGCTCAGTTACGGCAATCCGGAGCTCCTACGAGCAGTACTTC
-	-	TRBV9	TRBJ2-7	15	CASSVLPTSSYEQYF	TGTGCCAGCAGCGTACTCCCGACTAGCTCCTACGAGCAGTACTTC
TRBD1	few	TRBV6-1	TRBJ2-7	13	CAIQTGTSYEQYF	TGTGCCATCCAGACAGGGACCTCCTACGAGCAGTACTTC
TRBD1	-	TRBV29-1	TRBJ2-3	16	CSVLRDRPPGTDTQYF	TGCAGCGTCCTCAGGGACAGGCCACCGGGGACAGATACGCAGTATTTT
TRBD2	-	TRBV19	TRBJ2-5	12	CASSGREETQYF	TGTGCCAGTAGTGGGCGGGAGGAGACCCAGTACTTC
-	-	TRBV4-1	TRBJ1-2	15	CASSQDRGALNGYTF	TGCGCCAGCAGCCAAGATCGGGGGGCGCTGAATGGCTACACCTTC
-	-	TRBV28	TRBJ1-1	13	CASTSGVDTEAFF	TGTGCCAGCACTTCAGGGGTGGACACTGAAGCTTTCTTT
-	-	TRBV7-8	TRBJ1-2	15	CASSLSRAPNYGYTF	TGTGCCAGCAGCCTTTCGCGGGCTCCAAACTATGGCTACACCTTC
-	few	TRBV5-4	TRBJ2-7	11	CASTAGYEQYF	TGTGCCAGCACGGCCGGGTACGAGCAGTACTTC
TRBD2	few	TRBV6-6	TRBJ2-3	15	CASRTSGINTDTQYF	TGTGCCAGCAGGACTAGCGGGATTAACACAGATACGCAGTATTTT
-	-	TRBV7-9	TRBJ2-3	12	CASSLETDTQYF	TGTGCCAGCAGCCTTGAGACAGATACGCAGTATTTT
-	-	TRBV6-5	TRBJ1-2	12	CASSDRRIGYTF	TGTGCCAGCAGCGACAGGCGCATTGGCTACACCTTC
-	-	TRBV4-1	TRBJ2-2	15	CASTYTGANTGELFF	TGCGCCAGCACCTACACAGGAGCGAACACCGGGGAGCTGTTTTTT
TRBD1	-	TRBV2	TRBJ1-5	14	CASAGQSPNQPQHF	TGTGCCAGCGCGGGACAGAGTCCGAATCAGCCCCAGCATTTT
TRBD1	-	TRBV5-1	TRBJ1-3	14	CASRITGAGNTIYF	TGCGCCAGCAGGATAACAGGGGCTGGAAACACCATATATTTT
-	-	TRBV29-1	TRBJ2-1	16	CSVDPLDSNSYNEQFF	TGCAGCGTTGATCCATTGGACTCAAACTCCTACAATGAGCAGTTCTTC
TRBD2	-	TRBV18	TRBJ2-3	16	CASSPRGSGDADTQYF	TGTGCCAGCTCACCCCGGGGCAGCGGGGACGCAGATACGCAGTATTTT
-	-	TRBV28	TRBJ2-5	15	CASSAKGDYVETQYF	TGTGCCAGCAGTGCGAAGGGGGATTACGTCGAGACCCAGTACTTC
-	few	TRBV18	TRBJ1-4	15	CASSPRQDLNEKLFF	TGTGCCAGCTCCCCACGACAGGATCTTAATGAAAAACTGTTTTTT
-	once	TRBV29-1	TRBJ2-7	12	CSVAPGSYEQYF	TGCAGCGTTGCCCCGGGGTCCTACGAGCAGTACTTC
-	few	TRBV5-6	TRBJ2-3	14	CASRESGSTDTQYF	TGTGCCAGCAGAGAGTCAGGGAGCACAGATACGCAGTATTTT
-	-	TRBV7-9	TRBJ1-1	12	CASRAPNTEAFF	TGTGCCAGCCGCGCGCCGAACACTGAAGCTTTCTTT